This T cell receptor beta chain was documented in a study of cytomegalovirus exposure and HLA in healthy donors. The germline CDR1 and CDR2 sequences are SGHRS and YFSETQ. V was pared by 3 bases and J by 1 base, with 10 bases between. The CDR3 spans 14 residues. Points on this clone: Its target is unknown.

Points from the study as a whole: The productive fraction for most TCR beta V segments was about 90% or about 30% in an earlier analysis. The authors enumerated over 150 TCR beta chains as linked to cytomegalovirus.

Participants comprised healthy donors of bone marrow. Primers: 60 Vbeta forward and 13 Jbeta reverse. Sequencing was performed with immunoSEQ multiplex PCR; in TCRdb, only in-frame clones are kept and a portion is missing. The listing contains 60,000 to 100,000 clones. Sequencing was performed on PBMCs. This clonotype originated in a man aged 25 to 45 in good health and CMV-seronegative. The chain joins TRBV5-1 to TRBJ1-1; D is uncertain. The chain's CDR3 is CASSSRPGNTEAFF. CDR3 bases: TGCGCCAGCAGCTCCCGCCCGGGGAACACTGAAGCTTTCTTT.